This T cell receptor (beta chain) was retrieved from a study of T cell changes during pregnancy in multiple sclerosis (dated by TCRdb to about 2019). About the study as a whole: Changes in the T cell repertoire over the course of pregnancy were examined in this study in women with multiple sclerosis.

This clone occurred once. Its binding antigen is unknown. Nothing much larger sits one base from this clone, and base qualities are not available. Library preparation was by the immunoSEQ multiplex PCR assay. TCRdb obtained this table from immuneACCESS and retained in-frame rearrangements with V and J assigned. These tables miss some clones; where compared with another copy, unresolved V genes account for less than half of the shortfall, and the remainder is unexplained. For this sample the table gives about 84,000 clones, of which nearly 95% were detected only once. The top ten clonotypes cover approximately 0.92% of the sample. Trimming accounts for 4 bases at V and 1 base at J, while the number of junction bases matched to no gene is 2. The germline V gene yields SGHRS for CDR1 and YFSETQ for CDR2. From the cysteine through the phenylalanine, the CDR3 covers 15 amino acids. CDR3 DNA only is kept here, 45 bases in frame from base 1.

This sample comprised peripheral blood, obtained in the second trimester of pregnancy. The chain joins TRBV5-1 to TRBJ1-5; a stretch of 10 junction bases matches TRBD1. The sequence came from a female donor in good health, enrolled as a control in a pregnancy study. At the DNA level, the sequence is TGCGCCAGCAGCACGGGACAGGGGAGCAATCAGCCCCAGCATTTT. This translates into CASSTGQGSNQPQHF. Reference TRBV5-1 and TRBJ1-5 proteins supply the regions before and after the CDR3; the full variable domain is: KAGVTQTPRYLIKTRGQQVTLSCSPISGHRSVSWYQQTPGQGLQFLFEYFSETQRNKGNFPGRFSGRQFSNSRSEMNVSTLELGDSALYLCASSTGQGSNQPQHFGDGTRLSIL.